Listed below are T cell receptor beta chains from one sample, sequenced in a study of tumor-infiltrating lymphocytes in primary liver carcinoma. TCRdb fed the multiplex PCR reads into MiXCR, producing one record per CDR3 protein. This table has more than 40,000 distinct CDR3 sequences, less than 85% appearing once. Sequencing was done on a sample of liver tumor tissue from sampling region 5. Receptor source: a man aged 35 to 55 with primary liver carcinoma and hepatitis B virus infection. CDR3s include the opening cysteine and the closing phenylalanine or tryptophan. The order of the fields is D gene, V gene, clone size, J gene, CDR3 DNA, CDR3 protein. The D gene is left open where the match is weak. For some rows the clone size is stated as once, few or many, or as a class when expanded; others skip it.

-	TRBV6-6	medium-sized	TRBJ1-5	TGTGCCAGCAGCTCCTCGGGGGGGGGTCAGCCCCAGCATTTT	CASSSSGGGQPQHF
TRBD2	TRBV12-3/TRBV12-4	-	TRBJ2-4	TGTGCCAGCAGTTTAAGCGGGAGGGACATTCAGTACTTC	CASSLSGRDIQYF
-	TRBV7-9	many	TRBJ2-2	TGTGCCAGCAGCTTAGGAATCGGGGAGCTGTTTTTT	CASSLGIGELFF
TRBD2	TRBV10-1	-	TRBJ2-1	TGCGCCAGCAATGGGAAGCGGGGTCCCTACAATGAGCAGTTCTTC	CASNGKRGPYNEQFF
TRBD1	TRBV11-2	once	TRBJ1-3	TGTGCCAGCAGCACCGGACAGGGCAGTCTTGGAAACACCATATATTTT	CASSTGQGSLGNTIYF
-	TRBV11-2	once	TRBJ2-1	TGTGCCAGCAGTTCAGCGGACCCTGAGAATAAGCAGTTCTTC	CASSSADPENKQFF
-	TRBV12-3/TRBV12-4	few	TRBJ2-2	TGTGCCAGCGGCCCGGGGACGGGTAACACCGGGGAGCTGTTTTTT	CASGPGTGNTGELFF
-	TRBV4-1	-	TRBJ1-2	TGCGCCAGCAGTCAAGATTTGGGGGACATCCATGGCTACACCTTC	CASSQDLGDIHGYTF
-	TRBV10-2	-	TRBJ2-3	TGCGCCAGCAAGCTAGGGGGGAGCACAGATATGCAGTATTTT	CASKLGGSTDMQYF
TRBD1	TRBV7-9	many	TRBJ1-1	TGTGCCAGCAGCTTCGGACAGGGGAACACTGAAGCTTTCTTT	CASSFGQGNTEAFF
TRBD1	TRBV5-6	-	TRBJ1-2	TGTACCATCAGTCAGCCCGGGACAGGGGGCATCTATGGCTACACCTTC	CTISQPGTGGIYGYTF
TRBD2	TRBV4-1	once	TRBJ2-1	TGCGCCAGCAGACAAATGGGAGCGGGAGACGGGGATGATCAGTTCTTC	CASRQMGAGDGDDQFF
-	TRBV5-1	few	TRBJ2-4	TGCGCCAGCACCTTGGCCCAGTCCAGGGCCAAAAACATTCAGTACTTC	CASTLAQSRAKNIQYF
-	TRBV6-5	-	TRBJ2-7	TGTGCCAGCAATCAGGGTCCTGGCGAGCAGTACTTC	CASNQGPGEQYF
-	TRBV10-1	many	TRBJ2-1	TGCGCCAGGAGCGGTGGGTGGAATGAGCAGTTCTTC	CARSGGWNEQFF
TRBD2	TRBV11-1	medium-sized	TRBJ2-1	TGTGCCAGCAGCTTAGGTGCGGGAGATATTGAGCAGTTCTTC	CASSLGAGDIEQFF
TRBD2	TRBV29-1	once	TRBJ2-3	TGCAGCGTCGCTCCTAGCGGGGACACATATACACAGTATTTT	CSVAPSGDTYTQYF
-	TRBV19	few	TRBJ2-2	TGTGCCAGTAGTAAGGGCCTCTCCCAAGGCGGGGAGCTGTTTTTT	CASSKGLSQGGELFF
-	TRBV11-2	-	TRBJ2-1	TGTGCCAGTAGCTTGGGGGTACGTATGCAGTTCTTC	CASSLGVRMQFF
-	TRBV7-9	many	TRBJ1-2	TGTGCCAGCAGCTTAGGGGACGGTTATGGCTACACCTTC	CASSLGDGYGYTF
TRBD2	TRBV6-5	-	TRBJ2-7	TGTGGCGCGTGGACTAGCGGTTCCTACGAGCAGTACTTC	CGAWTSGSYEQYF
-	TRBV25-1	-	TRBJ2-5	TGTGCCAGCAGTGAAGGTCAGGGGACCCCAGGGGAGACCCAGTACTTC	CASSEGQGTPGETQYF
TRBD2	TRBV4-1	-	TRBJ2-1	TGCGCCAGCAGGCAAGCCTTTCTGCGGGAGACCGACAATGAGCTGTTCTTC	CASRQAFLRETDNELFF
-	TRBV5-1	-	TRBJ1-5	TGCGCCAGCTCCGGGACTCACGATCAGCCCCAGCATTTT	CASSGTHDQPQHF
TRBD2	TRBV29-1	-	TRBJ2-3	TGCAGCGTCACTCCTAGCGGTGACACAGATGCGCAGTATTTT	CSVTPSGDTDAQYF
-	TRBV6-1	-	TRBJ1-5	TGTGCCAGCAGTGATCTAGTTGATAAGCCCCAGCGTTTT	CASSDLVDKPQRF
TRBD2	TRBV29-1	-	TRBJ2-1	TGCATCGGCGGACTAGCGGGATTGTCAAATGAGCAATTCTTC	CIGGLAGLSNEQFF
-	TRBV29-1	-	TRBJ2-5	TGCAGCGGAGGGGGCAGGGAGGAGAGCCAGTACTTC	CSGGGREESQYF
-	TRBV6-1	-	TRBJ2-7	TGTGCCAGCAGCGAAGGCAAGGCAGGCCCCGCCTACGAGCAGTACTTC	CASSEGKAGPAYEQYF
-	TRBV7-9	-	TRBJ2-3	TGTGCCAGCAGTCCGCAGGGGAGGGGTAACGCAGATACGCAGTATTTT	CASSPQGRGNADTQYF
-	TRBV29-1	once	TRBJ2-7	TGCGGCGTCCGGGACAAGGGGGAGTACGAGCAGTACTTC	CGVRDKGEYEQYF
-	TRBV4-1	-	TRBJ2-7	TGCGCCAACAGTCAAGATTTTAGCGGAAGCTCCTACGAGCAGTGCTTC	CANSQDFSGSSYEQCF
TRBD2	TRBV11-3	-	TRBJ2-1	TGTGCCAGCAGCTTAAATCTCTATACGGGAGGGCTGGTCTTCAATGAGCAGTTCTTC	CASSLNLYTGGLVFNEQFF
TRBD2	TRBV7-3	-	TRBJ2-5	TGTGCCAGCAGCGAGGGACTAACGGAAGCAGAGACCCAGTACTTC	CASSEGLTEAETQYF
-	TRBV4-1	once	TRBJ2-7	TGCGCCATCAACCAAGATCGCGGATTCAGGCAGTACTTC	CAINQDRGFRQYF
-	TRBV29-1	medium-sized	TRBJ1-2	TGCAGCGTCGCACATTCCAACTATGGCTACACCTTC	CSVAHSNYGYTF
TRBD1	TRBV5-5	many	TRBJ1-6	TGTGCCAGCAGCGTTACCGGGACAGGGAACAATTCACCCCTCCACTTT	CASSVTGTGNNSPLHF
TRBD2	TRBV6-2/TRBV6-3	medium-sized	TRBJ2-1	TGTACCGTCGGGACTAGCGGGGCCTACAATGAGCAGTTCTTC	CTVGTSGAYNEQFF
TRBD2	TRBV7-2	-	TRBJ2-2	TGTGCCAGCAGCTTAGGAGGATGGACTAGCGTGATCGTCGGGGAGCTGTTTTTT	CASSLGGWTSVIVGELFF
-	TRBV6-5	-	TRBJ1-1	TGTGCCAGCAGCCCGGCCGCGAACACTGAAGCTTTCTTT	CASSPAANTEAFF
-	TRBV11-2	-	TRBJ2-5	TGTGCCACCTTAGATTTTCTGGAGACCCAGTACTTC	CATLDFLETQYF
-	TRBV11-2	-	TRBJ2-7	TGTGCCAACAGCCTCGGTGGGGCTCTACCCTACGAGCAGTACTTC	CANSLGGALPYEQYF
TRBD1	TRBV29-1	many	TRBJ2-1	TGCAGCGTTGGAGGGGGGCAGGGGGCGGGTAATGAGCAGTTCTTC	CSVGGGQGAGNEQFF
-	TRBV29-1	-	TRBJ2-5	TGCATCGTTGGTGGGAGGAACGCTGAGACCCAGTACTTC	CIVGGRNAETQYF
-	TRBV6-2/TRBV6-3	-	TRBJ1-5	TGTGCTAGGAGCATGGGACAGCCCCAGCATTTT	CARSMGQPQHF
-	TRBV20-1	few	TRBJ1-1	TGCAGTGCATGGCTCCGACAACTTGAAGCTTTCTTT	CSAWLRQLEAFF
-	TRBV11-2	-	TRBJ2-5	TGTGCCAGCAGACCCCGGGACACGGCCCAACAAGAGACCCACTACTTC	CASRPRDTAQQETHYF
TRBD1	TRBV6-5	many	TRBJ1-2	TGTGCCAGCAGTTACTTACGGACAGGTGGTTCCGGCTATGGCTACACCTTC	CASSYLRTGGSGYGYTF